What follows are 32 T cell receptor beta chains derived from one specimen sequenced in a study of blood T cell repertoires in COVID-19. Sequenced by immunoSEQ multiplex PCR; TCRdb stores in-frame clones only, minus some. Among a few hundred thousand clones listed, 87% were seen once. Material for sequencing was PBMCs or T cells enriched from blood (not recorded which). The receptors here all came from a woman aged 40 to 50 who had recovered from COVID-19.

This chain connects TRBV28 to TRBJ2-3; TRBD2 aligns across 12 bases. The CDR3 is made up of 17 amino acids. Germline loops: CDR1 MDHEN, CDR2 SYDVKM. The trim removed 5 bases at V and 6 bases at J, leaving 12 bases unmatched. The CDR3 loop reads CASSPTSGRLLRDTQYF. The CDR3 region has the DNA TGTGCCAGCAGTCCAACTAGCGGGAGGCTCCTTCGGGATACGCAGTATTTT.

V is TRBV3-1 (or the pseudogene TRBV3-2) and J is TRBJ1-1; D perhaps matches TRBD1 (5 bases). V was cut by 1 base and J by 1 base, with 16 bases left in between. The germline V gene has CDR1 LGHDT and CDR2 YNNKEL (reference sequence). The CDR3 has 17 amino acids. This chain's CDR3 is CASSQGLGRGKNTEAFF. CDR3 coding DNA: TGTGCCAGCAGCCAAGGACTCGGTAGGGGCAAGAACACTGAAGCTTTCTTT.

This clone has more than one count but fewer than ten. The chain uses TRBV7-2 and TRBJ1-1; D gene ambiguous. Between the trimmed V and J ends, which lost 3 bases and 0 bases, there was a span of 11 bases. The CDR3 contains 15 residues. Germline V lookup: CDR1 SGHTA, CDR2 FQGNSA. Here the CDR3 reads CASSFGSNLNTEAFF. The CDR3 DNA sequence: TGTGCCAGCAGCTTTGGGAGCAACTTGAACACTGAAGCTTTCTTT.

The J gene is TRBJ2-3, the V gene TRBV10-3; 7 bases match TRBD1. The CDR3 runs 13 residues. The V segment lost 5 bases and the J segment 4 bases; nucleotides outside the gene matches: 3. The germline CDR1 and CDR2 sequences are ENHRY and SYGVKD. The CDR3 loop is CAISPDRADTQYF. For the CDR3, the DNA is TGTGCCATCAGTCCCGACAGGGCAGATACGCAGTATTTT.

Only a few counts were recorded for this clone. The rearrangement uses TRBV18 and TRBJ1-1; D gene unclear. The CDR3 has 13 residues. Trimming pared 3 bases from V and 1 base from J, leaving 6 bases between. Per germline, CDR1 KGHSH and CDR2 LQKENI. The chain's CDR3 is CASSPRGNTEAFF. The CDR3 region has the DNA TGTGCCAGCTCACCTCGGGGGAACACTGAAGCTTTCTTT.

The chain links TRBV2 to TRBJ2-7; no firm D call. This CDR3 has 14 residues. The germline CDR1 and CDR2 sequences are SNHLY and FYNNEI. V shed 8 bases and J shed 1 base, with 15 bases lying between them. The CDR3 sequence is CASAAERSSYEQYF. The CDR3 DNA is TGTGCCAGCGCCGCTGAGAGGAGTTCCTACGAGCAGTACTTC. The full variable domain, with the rest looked up from reference TRBV2 and TRBJ2-7, is EPEVTQTPSHQVTQMGQEVILRCVPISNHLYFYWYRQILGQKVEFLVSFYNNEISEKSEIFDDQFSVERPDGSNFTLKIRSTKLEDSAMYFCASAAERSSYEQYFGPGTRLTVT.

The chain employs TRBV25-1 and TRBJ1-6; D unclear. Trimming removed 3 bases from V and 0 bases from J, with 6 bases in between. CDR3 length equals 15 residues. Germline V gene sequence: CDR1 MGHDK, CDR2 SYGVNS. Written as DNA, the CDR3 is TGTGCCAGCAGTGAGGGGAGCTCCTATAATTCACCCCTCCACTTT. Translated: CASSEGSSYNSPLHF.

The CDR3 here is CASSMSDGAGELFF. The CDR3 DNA sequence: TGTGCCAGTAGTATGTCCGACGGGGCCGGGGAGCTGTTTTTT. The genes are TRBV19 and TRBJ2-2, with a tentative D call TRBD2 (5 bases). Germline V gene sequence: CDR1 LNHDA, CDR2 SQIVND (reference sequence). The V and J ends lost 3 bases and 6 bases respectively, with 11 bases between them. This CDR3 has 14 amino acids. The full variable domain, with the rest looked up from reference TRBV19 and TRBJ2-2, is DGGITQSPKYLFRKEGQNVTLSCEQNLNHDAMYWYRQDPGQGLRLIYYSQIVNDFQKGDIAEGYSVSREKKESFPLTVTSAQKNPTAFYLCASSMSDGAGELFFGEGSRLTVL.

Only one count was recorded for this clone. The chain has TRBV14 and TRBJ2-5; TRBD2 agrees at 7 bases. With 3 bases clipped from V and 5 bases from J, the junction kept 6 bases outside the gene matches. This CDR3 spans 14 amino acids. Germline CDR1 is SGHDN and CDR2 is FVKESK. The chain's CDR3 is CASSQGGVTETQYF. The CDR3 DNA reads TGTGCCAGCAGCCAGGGGGGGGTGACGGAGACCCAGTACTTC.

The gene calls are TRBV5-1 and TRBJ2-7; 7 nucleotides match TRBD1. Germline CDR1 SGHRS, CDR2 YFSETQ. CDR3 length: 13 amino acids. The junction had 6 bases not matched to a gene; V was cut back by 3 bases and J by 6 bases. The CDR3 loop reads CASSSSSGGEQYF. CDR3 in DNA: TGCGCCAGCAGCTCCTCCTCAGGGGGCGAGCAGTACTTC.

The chain's CDR3 is CASSLGVANTEAFF. In nucleotides, the CDR3 is TGTGCCAGCAGCTTGGGGGTAGCGAACACTGAAGCTTTCTTT. The genes are TRBV5-6 and TRBJ1-1; no definite D call. The V end lost 0 bases, the J end lost 1 base, and 7 bases lay between the germline ends. CDR3 length: 14 residues. Germline V gives CDR1 SGHDT, CDR2 YYEEEE.

The chain has TRBV15 and TRBJ2-5, with a tentative D call TRBD2 (5 bases). V gave up 0 bases and J gave up 5 bases, with 13 bases separating them. The CDR3 runs to 15 residues. From germline, CDR1 is LNHNV and CDR2 YYDKDF (reference sequence). CDR3 coding DNA: TGTGCCACCAGCAGAGATCGGGGTTACGGGGAGACCCAGTACTTC. It specifies CATSRDRGYGETQYF.

The chain links TRBV7-2 to TRBJ1-2; 9 nucleotides align to TRBD1. After removal of 4 bases from V and 7 bases from J, the junction contained 10 bases not matched to a gene. CDR1 is SGHTA and CDR2 is FQGNSA in the germline V gene. The CDR3 is 15 amino acids. The CDR3 loop is CASSSTRTGAIGYTF. Here the CDR3 DNA reads TGTGCCAGCAGCTCTACAAGGACAGGGGCGATTGGCTACACCTTC.

This chain connects TRBV12-3 or TRBV12-4 to TRBJ1-1; 8 nucleotides line up with TRBD1. The CDR3 contains 13 residues. J lost 5 bases, V lost 6 bases, and 5 bases had no gene match. This CDR3 reads CASSGQGWTEAFF. DNA of the CDR3: TGTGCCAGCAGCGGACAGGGTTGGACTGAAGCTTTCTTT.

The CDR3 spells CASSIRLVERTQYF. CDR3 nucleotides: TGTGCCAGCAGCATAAGACTAGTAGAGCGTACGCAGTATTTT. This chain uses TRBV7-2 with TRBJ2-3, with D perhaps TRBD2 (6 bases). The germline gives CDR1 SGHTA, CDR2 FQGNSA. This CDR3 spans 14 amino acids. The ends were cut back, 5 bases at V and 8 bases at J, with 17 bases in the middle.

The rearrangement links TRBV9 to TRBJ2-2; D perhaps matches TRBD1 (6 bases). This CDR3 has 16 residues. The V end was cut by 3 bases, the J end by 7 bases, with 19 bases between. Germline V gene lookup returns CDR1 SGDLS and CDR2 YYNGEE. The CDR3 DNA follows: TGTGCCAGCAGCGCAACACAGGGTACCGGCAACGGGGAGCTGTTTTTT. Its translation: CASSATQGTGNGELFF.

The genes are TRBV5-4 and TRBJ2-7; TRBD2 aligns across 9 bases. This CDR3 is 15 amino acids long. V lost 3 bases, J lost 5 bases, and 9 bases stayed unmatched. From germline, CDR1 is SGHNT and CDR2 YYREEE (reference sequence). The CDR3 bases are TGTGCCAGCAGCTCGCGGCGGGAGGGCCTGGACGAGCAGTACTTC. Its protein is CASSSRREGLDEQYF. Together with reference TRBV5-4 and TRBJ2-7, the CDR3 gives the full variable domain: ETGVTQSPTHLIKTRGQQVTLRCSSQSGHNTVSWYQQALGQGPQFIFQYYREEENGRGNFPPRFSGLQFPNYSSELNVNALELDDSALYLCASSSRREGLDEQYFGPGTRLTVT.

The chain combines TRBV25-1 with TRBJ1-4; the D gene is possibly TRBD1 (6 bases). CDR3 length: 13 amino acids. The ends were cut back, 6 bases at V and 8 bases at J, with 13 bases in the middle. CDR1 is MGHDK, CDR2 SYGVNS, per germline. CDR3 region: CASRDRQVEKLFF. In DNA form, the CDR3 reads TGTGCCAGCAGGGACAGACAAGTCGAAAAACTGTTTTTT.

On this clone itself: Other DNA sequences in this specimen translate into the identical CDR3. The chain has TRBV7-2 and TRBJ2-3; no firm D call. The germline gives CDR1 SGHTA, CDR2 FQGNSA. There are 14 residues in the CDR3. Between the trimmed V and J ends, which lost 1 base and 2 bases, there was a span of 7 bases. This CDR3 is CASSLGGFTDTQYF. In nucleotides, the CDR3 is TGTGCCAGCAGCTTAGGTGGCTTCACAGATACGCAGTATTTT. Combining the CDR3 with reference TRBV7-2 and TRBJ2-3 gives the whole variable domain GAGVSQSPSNKVTEKGKDVELRCDPISGHTALYWYRQSLGQGLEFLIYFQGNSAPDKSGLPSDRFSAERTGGSVSTLTIQRTQQEDSAVYLCASSLGGFTDTQYFGPGTRLTVL.

This chain joins TRBV19 and TRBJ2-2; 9 nucleotides match TRBD1. CDR1 and CDR2 from the germline V gene are LNHDA and SQIVND (reference sequence). This CDR3 contains 15 residues. V was clipped by 3 bases and J by 6 bases; unmatched bases: 5. CDR3 nucleotides: TGTGCCAGTAGTATCCCGGGACAGGGAGCCGGGGAGCTGTTTTTT. Translating gives CASSIPGQGAGELFF.

V is TRBV5-1 and J is TRBJ1-1; D may be TRBD1 (5 bases). The CDR3 length is 16 residues. The V gene's germline CDR1 is SGHRS and CDR2 YFSETQ. V was clipped by 4 bases and J by 5 bases, with 21 bases between them. The CDR3 protein is CASSRSGLQVGTEAFF. CDR3 nucleotide sequence: TGCGCCAGCAGCCGATCGGGACTACAGGTGGGGACTGAAGCTTTCTTT.

This chain links TRBV5-8 with TRBJ2-5; TRBD1 aligns across 7 bases. V lost 4 bases to trimming and J lost 1 base; unmatched junction nucleotides: 4. Germline lookup yields CDR1 SGHTS and CDR2 YDEGEE. The CDR3 is made up of 14 amino acids. The CDR3 sequence: CASSPGQSQETQYF. As DNA, the CDR3 is TGTGCCAGCAGCCCGGGACAGAGCCAAGAGACCCAGTACTTC.

The chain combines TRBV19 with TRBJ1-5; 8 bases are a match to TRBD1. V was clipped by 5 bases and J by 5 bases; unmatched bases: 11. The CDR3 runs 16 residues. Germline V CDR1 and CDR2: LNHDA, SQIVND (reference sequence). DNA of the CDR3: TGTGCCAGTAGTCTTAGACAGGGGCGGGTAGATCAGCCCCAGCATTTT. It yields the protein CASSLRQGRVDQPQHF. The full variable domain, rest sourced from reference TRBV19 and TRBJ1-5, is DGGITQSPKYLFRKEGQNVTLSCEQNLNHDAMYWYRQDPGQGLRLIYYSQIVNDFQKGDIAEGYSVSREKKESFPLTVTSAQKNPTAFYLCASSLRQGRVDQPQHFGDGTRLSIL.

In the case of this clone: A junction end diverges from the germline sequence, so it may reflect a read error. This rearrangement joins TRBV30 to TRBJ1-2, with D hard to call. The CDR3 loop spans 12 amino acids. CDR1 is GTSNPN and CDR2 is SVGIG in the germline V gene (reference sequence). CDR3 amino acids: CARSTGNYGYTF. The DNA of the CDR3 is TGTGCCCGGAGTACGGGAAACTATGGCTACACCTTC.

The rearrangement joins TRBV7-9 to TRBJ1-2; TRBD1 aligns across 9 bases. CDR1 SEHNR and CDR2 FQNEAQ come from the germline V gene (reference sequence). There are 15 residues in the CDR3. Germline trimming cut 4 bases from V and 6 bases from J; bases unmatched to any gene: 9. CDR3 in DNA: TGTGCCAGCAGCTCGTACCGGGGACAGGGCAATGGCTACACCTTC. This translates into CASSSYRGQGNGYTF.

The genes are TRBV7-2 and TRBJ1-3; D remains ambiguous. The CDR3 totals 16 residues. Germline CDR1 SGHTA, CDR2 FQGNSA. V was shortened by 0 bases and J by 4 bases, with 13 bases between the two germline ends. In nucleotides, the CDR3 is TGTGCCAGCAGCTTAGCCCCCGTGAGAGTCGGAAACACCATATATTTT. Translation gives CASSLAPVRVGNTIYF.

The chain employs TRBV27 and TRBJ2-2; 10 nucleotides agree with TRBD2. V lost 1 base to trimming and J lost 7 bases; unmatched junction nucleotides: 9. The CDR3 runs 17 residues. The germline V gene encodes CDR1 MNHEY and CDR2 SMNVEV (reference sequence). DNA for the CDR3: TGTGCCAGCAGTTTATTTGCTAGCGGGAGCGGCGGCGGGGAGCTGTTTTTT. Encoded protein: CASSLFASGSGGGELFF.

The gene calls are TRBV28 and TRBJ2-7; 8 bases map to TRBD1. This CDR3 comprises 14 residues. Germline CDR1 is MDHEN and CDR2 is SYDVKM. Germline trimming cut 9 bases from V and 0 bases from J; bases unmatched to any gene: 7. The CDR3 here is CASTGGPHSYEQYF. The DNA of the CDR3 is TGTGCCAGTACAGGGGGGCCCCACTCCTACGAGCAGTACTTC.

Comment on this clone: The same CDR3 is also encoded by other DNA sequences in this sample. The chain joins TRBV7-2 to TRBJ2-5; D call uncertain. The V and J ends lost 1 base and 1 base respectively, with 4 bases between them. The CDR3 extends over 13 amino acids. CDR1 SGHTA and CDR2 FQGNSA come from the germline V gene. The CDR3 spells CASSLVAQETQYF. The CDR3 DNA reads as TGTGCCAGCAGCTTAGTGGCCCAAGAGACCCAGTACTTC.

About this clone: The identical CDR3 is also encoded by other nucleotide sequences in the sample. This chain connects TRBV18 to TRBJ2-5, with D possibly matching TRBD2 (5 bases). The ends were cut back, 3 bases at V and 5 bases at J, with 10 bases in the middle. There are 13 residues in the CDR3. CDR1 is KGHSH, CDR2 LQKENI, per germline. DNA for the CDR3: TGTGCCAGCTCACCGGGCGGAGGCGAGACCCAGTACTTC. The encoded protein is CASSPGGGETQYF.

V gene TRBV27 combines with J gene TRBJ2-1; TRBD2 aligns across 14 bases. V lost 3 bases to trimming and J lost 15 bases; unmatched junction nucleotides: 10. Per the germline V gene, CDR1 is MNHEY and CDR2 is SMNVEV (reference sequence). The CDR3 is 15 residues long. The CDR3 sequence is CASSLEGLAGEVPFF. Written as DNA, the CDR3 is TGTGCCAGCAGTTTGGAGGGACTAGCGGGAGAAGTGCCGTTCTTC.

The chain has TRBV11-1 and TRBJ2-1; no firm D call. This CDR3 spans 14 amino acids. Germline assignment: CDR1 SGHAT and CDR2 FQDESV (reference sequence). V was pared by 3 bases and J by 0 bases, with 6 bases between. CDR3 bases: TGTGCCAGCAGCTTCGGTAGCTCCTACAATGAGCAGTTCTTC. Protein sequence: CASSFGSSYNEQFF.